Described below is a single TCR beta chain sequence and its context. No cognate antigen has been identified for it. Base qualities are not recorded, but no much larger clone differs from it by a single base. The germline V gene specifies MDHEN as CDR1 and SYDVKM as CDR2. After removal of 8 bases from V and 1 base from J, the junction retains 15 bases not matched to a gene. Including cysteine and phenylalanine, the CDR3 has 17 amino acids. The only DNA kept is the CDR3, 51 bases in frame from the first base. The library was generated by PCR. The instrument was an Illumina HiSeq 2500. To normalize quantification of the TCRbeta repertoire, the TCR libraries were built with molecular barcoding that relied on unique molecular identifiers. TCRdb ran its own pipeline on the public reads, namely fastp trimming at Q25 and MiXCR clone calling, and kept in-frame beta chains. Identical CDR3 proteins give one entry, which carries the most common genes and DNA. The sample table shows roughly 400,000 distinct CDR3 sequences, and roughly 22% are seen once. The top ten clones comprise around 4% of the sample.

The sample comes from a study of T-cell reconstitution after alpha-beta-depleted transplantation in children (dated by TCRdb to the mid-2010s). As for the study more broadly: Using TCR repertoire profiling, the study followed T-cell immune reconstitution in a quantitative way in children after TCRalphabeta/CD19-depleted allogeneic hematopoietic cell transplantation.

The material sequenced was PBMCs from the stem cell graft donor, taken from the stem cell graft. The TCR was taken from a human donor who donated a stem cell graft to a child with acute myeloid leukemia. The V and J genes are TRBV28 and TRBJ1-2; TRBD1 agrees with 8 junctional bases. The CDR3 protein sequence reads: CASLDRGGIYHNYGYTF. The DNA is TGTGCCAGCCTAGACAGGGGAGGGATTTACCATAACTATGGCTACACCTTC.